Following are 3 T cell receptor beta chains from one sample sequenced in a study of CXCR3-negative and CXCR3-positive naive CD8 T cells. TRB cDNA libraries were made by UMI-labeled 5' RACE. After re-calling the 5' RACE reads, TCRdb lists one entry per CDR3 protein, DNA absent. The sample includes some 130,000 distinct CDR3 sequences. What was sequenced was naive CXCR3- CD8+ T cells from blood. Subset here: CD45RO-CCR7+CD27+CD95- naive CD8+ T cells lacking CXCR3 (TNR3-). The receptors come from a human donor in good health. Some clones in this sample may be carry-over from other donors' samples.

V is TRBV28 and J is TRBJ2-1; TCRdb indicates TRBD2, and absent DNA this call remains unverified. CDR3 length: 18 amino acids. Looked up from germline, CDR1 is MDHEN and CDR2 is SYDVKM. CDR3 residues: CASSLSPSLAGSDNEQFF.

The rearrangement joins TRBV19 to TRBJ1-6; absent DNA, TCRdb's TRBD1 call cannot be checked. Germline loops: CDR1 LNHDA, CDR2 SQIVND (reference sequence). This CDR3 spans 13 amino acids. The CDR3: CASMGQNNSPLHF.

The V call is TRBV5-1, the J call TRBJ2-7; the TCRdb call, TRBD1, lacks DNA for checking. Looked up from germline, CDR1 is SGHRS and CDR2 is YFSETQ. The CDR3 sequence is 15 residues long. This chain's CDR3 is CASSLGGGESYEQYF. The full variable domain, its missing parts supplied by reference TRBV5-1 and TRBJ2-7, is KAGVTQTPRYLIKTRGQQVTLSCSPISGHRSVSWYQQTPGQGLQFLFEYFSETQRNKGNFPGRFSGRQFSNSRSEMNVSTLELGDSALYLCASSLGGGESYEQYFGPGTRLTVT.